One T cell receptor beta chain is described in this entry. No antigen is known for it. This entry belongs to a study of vaccination and CD4 T cells after COVID-19. Regarding the study as a whole: Convalescent patients had a median around 90% of post-vaccine SARS-CoV-2-reactive clones that were detected only after vaccination, not before it.

Cultured CD4+ T cell DNA underwent sequencing with the Oncomine TCR Beta short-read assay. From the PCR reads, TCRdb called clonotypes with MiXCR, one entry per CDR3 protein. The table includes 12,000 or so distinct CDR3 sequences, around 60% detected once. Looked up from germline, CDR1 is KGHSH and CDR2 is LQKENI. Losses at the gene ends were 5 bases for V and 6 bases for J; bases not matched to a gene: 4. This CDR3 region has 13 residues. Specified treatment: approximately 10-day PBMC culture with coronavirus spike peptide pools or control peptides (ViraFEST assay). Per well, 2 million or so PBMCs were cultured in the presence of 9 to 10 IU/ml IL-2 and around 11 ug/ml peptide pools.

The rearrangement joins TRBV18 to TRBJ2-7, with 10 bases matching TRBD1. The sequence derives from a human donor who had recovered from COVID-19. Source material: CD4+ T cells from blood, cultured in vitro. The CDR3 loop reads CASSTGTGVEQYF. The CDR3 region has the DNA TGTGCCAGCTCAACCGGGACAGGGGTCGAGCAGTACTTC. Full variable domain (outside the CDR3, taken from reference TRBV18 and TRBJ2-7): NAGVMQNPRHLVRRRGQEARLRCSPMKGHSHVYWYRQLPEEGLKFMVYLQKENIIDESGMPKERFSAEFPKEGPSILRIQQVVRGDSAAYFCASSTGTGVEQYFGPGTRLTVT.